These 24 T cell receptor beta chains were all obtained from the same sample, sequenced in a study of blood T cells in healthy people across ages. A second PCR of roughly 7 to 11 cycles used a sample-barcoded 5' primer and a J-beta primer mix. TCRdb reanalysed the 5' RACE reads using MiXCR and keeps one entry per CDR3 protein. The data contain some 1.5 million distinct CDR3 sequences, less than 45% of them singletons. Sequenced: blood. Receptors were obtained from a woman between 18 and 30 years old in good health.

The V call is TRBV5-1, the J call TRBJ1-5; no clear D. V lost 4 bases, J lost 9 bases, and 17 bases lay in between. This CDR3 comprises 14 residues. The V gene's germline CDR1 is SGHRS and CDR2 YFSETQ. The CDR3 DNA reads TGCGCCAGCAGCGACCGGCCGGGAATGGGGCCCCAGCATTTT. Its protein product is CASSDRPGMGPQHF.

This clonotype has more than one count but fewer than ten. The chain links TRBV12-3 or TRBV12-4 to TRBJ2-1; D is unclear. The V end lost 7 bases, the J end lost 3 bases, and 7 bases lay between the germline ends. This CDR3 contains 12 residues. CDR3 in amino acids: CASTRNYNEQFF. CDR3 DNA: TGTGCCAGCACCCGAAACTACAATGAGCAGTTCTTC.

The chain is built from TRBV7-8 and TRBJ2-3; 13 bases align to TRBD2. This CDR3 comprises 17 residues. Germline CDR1 SGHVS, CDR2 FQNEAQ. V gave up 3 bases and J gave up 2 bases; unmatched junction bases: 5. The CDR3 loop is CASSFWTSGGSTDTQYF. CDR3 nucleotides: TGTGCCAGCAGCTTTTGGACTAGCGGGGGCTCCACAGATACGCAGTATTTT.

The genes are TRBV6-2 or TRBV6-3 and TRBJ1-1; unclear D gene. V was trimmed by 5 bases and J by 2 bases, leaving 9 bases between them. CDR3 length equals 13 residues. Germline lookup yields CDR1 MNHEY and CDR2 SVGEGT. DNA of the CDR3: TGTGCCAGCAGTAAGACCTCAAACACTGAAGCTTTCTTT. It is translated as CASSKTSNTEAFF.

With respect to this clonotype: At one boundary the junction diverges from the germline segment, which might be a read error. The CDR3 is CANSERTSGRLDTQYF. CDR3 in DNA: TGTGCCAACAGCGAACGGACTAGCGGGAGATTAGATACGCAGTATTTT. The chain employs TRBV5-8 and TRBJ2-3; 13 positions agree with TRBD2. Germline CDR1 is SGHTS and CDR2 is YDEGEE. The CDR3 runs to 16 residues.

The table lists this clonotype with a few counts. The chain carries TRBV7-2 and TRBJ2-1; D is ambiguous. V shed 5 bases and J shed 12 bases, with 11 bases lying between them. Germline lookup yields CDR1 SGHTA and CDR2 FQGNSA. The CDR3 is made up of 11 amino acids. CDR3 nucleotides: TGTGCCAGCAGCCCGGTGAAGCCGCAGTTCTTC. Residues: CASSPVKPQFF.

A single count supports this clonotype. V is TRBV6-1 and J is TRBJ2-1; tentative D call: TRBD2 (6 bases). CDR1 and CDR2 from the germline V gene are MNHNS and SASEGT. Trimming removed 2 bases at V and 0 bases at J, with 14 bases between. The CDR3 loop spans 17 amino acids. This CDR3 reads CASSEQPGESSYNEQFF. CDR3 DNA sequence: TGTGCCAGCAGTGAACAACCGGGAGAGAGCTCCTACAATGAGCAGTTCTTC.

This clonotype was detected ten times or more. V is TRBV6-6 and J is TRBJ2-7, with 7 nucleotides matching TRBD2. Germline values: CDR1 MNHNY, CDR2 SVGAGI (reference sequence). V was pared by 7 bases and J by 1 base, with 7 bases of the junction left unmatched. This CDR3 is 14 amino acids long. As DNA, the CDR3 is TGTGCCAGCATTCTGGGAGGGTCATCCTACGAGCAGTACTTC. Translating it yields CASILGGSSYEQYF.

Notes on this clonotype: One base away lies a much larger clone, so this may be a sequencing read error. The rearrangement uses TRBV6-5 and TRBJ2-1; D gene uncertain. The J call is doubtful: the DNA matches TRBJ2-7 better. The CDR3 is 14 residues long. Germline CDR1 MNHEY, CDR2 SVGAGI. CDR3 region: CASSLDPSYNEQYF. CDR3 DNA sequence: TGTGCCAGCTCCCTCGACCCATCATACAATGAGCAGTACTTC.

This clonotype was picked up many times. The V call is TRBV12-3 or TRBV12-4, the J call TRBJ2-3, with D unresolved. CDR3 length: 12 amino acids. Trimming took off 6 bases at V and 1 base at J, with 5 bases between the two ends. The CDR3 sequence: CASRPGTDTQYF. The CDR3 nucleotides are TGTGCCAGCAGACCAGGCACAGATACGCAGTATTTT.

Note on this clonotype: One junction end disagrees with the germline gene, perhaps due to a read error. The rearrangement uses TRBV4-1 and TRBJ2-3; TRBD2 agrees at 7 bases. CDR1 is MGHRA, CDR2 YSYEKL, per germline. This CDR3 is built from 17 residues. The CDR3 DNA is TGCGCCAGCAACCAAGGATCAACTAGCGCAGGCACAGATACGCAGTATTTT. Its translation is CASNQGSTSAGTDTQYF.

This clonotype appeared a few times. The chain has TRBV6-1 and TRBJ2-7; D not resolved. The CDR3 has 13 residues. Germline V gene sequence: CDR1 MNHNS, CDR2 SASEGT. The V end was cut by 1 base, the J end by 0 bases, with 4 bases between. The CDR3 sequence: CASSEVYSYEQYF. In DNA, the CDR3 is TGTGCCAGCAGTGAAGTCTACTCCTACGAGCAGTACTTC.

The chain uses TRBV9 and TRBJ2-1; D could derive from TRBD1 or TRBD2 (5 bases each). The length of the CDR3 is 16 residues. Trimming stripped 2 bases from V and 3 bases from J, with 15 bases between. In germline, CDR1 is SGDLS, CDR2 YYNGEE. The CDR3 bases are TGTGCCAGCAGCGTCCGTGGGGCGAGCGGCTACAATGAGCAGTTCTTC. It codes for CASSVRGASGYNEQFF.

V and J are TRBV5-5 and TRBJ2-7; D possibly corresponds to TRBD1 (6 bases). Germline lookup yields CDR1 SGHKS and CDR2 YYEKEE (reference sequence). The CDR3 runs 14 residues. V lost 4 bases and J lost 2, with 13 bases in between. DNA of the CDR3: TGTGCCAGCAGCCCCTACAGGGTCCCCTACGAGCAGTACTTC. Its translation: CASSPYRVPYEQYF. The full variable domain, in which reference TRBV5-5 and TRBJ2-7 provide the parts outside the CDR3, is DAGVTQSPTHLIKTRGQQVTLRCSPISGHKSVSWYQQVLGQGPQFIFQYYEKEERGRGNFPDRFSARQFPNYSSELNVNALLLGDSALYLCASSPYRVPYEQYFGPGTRLTVT.

The chain links TRBV15 to TRBJ1-2, with unresolved D. Germline values: CDR1 LNHNV, CDR2 YYDKDF (reference sequence). The CDR3 extends over 13 amino acids. Trimming removed 9 bases from V and 7 bases from J, with 18 bases in between. The chain's CDR3 is CATRGDDLGGYTF. The CDR3 coding sequence is TGTGCCACAAGAGGCGACGATCTGGGTGGCTACACCTTC.

The V and J genes are TRBV7-2 and TRBJ2-1; D gene uncertain. Trimming took off 4 bases at V and 13 bases at J, with 17 bases between the two ends. Looked up from germline, CDR1 is SGHTA and CDR2 is FQGNSA. This CDR3 has 13 residues. CDR3 sequence: CASSSYVMETQFF. In DNA, the CDR3 is TGTGCCAGCAGCTCTTATGTTATGGAGACCCAGTTCTTC.

V and J are TRBV29-1 and TRBJ2-1; D possibly corresponds to TRBD1 (6 bases). This CDR3 is built from 15 residues. Germline CDR1 reads SQVTM; CDR2 reads ANQGSEA. V was trimmed by 4 bases and J by 5 bases, leaving 18 bases between them. The CDR3 loop reads CSVVGTSFGDNEQFF. The CDR3 nucleotides read TGCAGCGTTGTCGGGACATCCTTTGGGGACAATGAGCAGTTCTTC.

The rearrangement uses TRBV5-1 and TRBJ1-1; 9 nucleotides match TRBD1. The V segment lost 2 bases and the J segment 1 base; nucleotides outside the gene matches: 3. CDR3 size: 15 residues. CDR1 is SGHRS and CDR2 is YFSETQ in the germline V gene. As DNA, the CDR3 is TGCGCCAGCAGCTTCAGACAGGGGGGGAACACTGAAGCTTTCTTT. It is translated as CASSFRQGGNTEAFF.

The CDR3 reads CASSLTTSGDYEQYF. The CDR3 DNA reads TGTGCCAGCAGCCTTACGACTAGCGGAGATTACGAGCAGTACTTC. This chain uses TRBV28 with TRBJ2-7; 9 bases fit TRBD2. The junction had 10 bases not matched to a gene; V was cut back by 6 bases and J by 4 bases. The V gene's germline CDR1 is MDHEN and CDR2 SYDVKM. The CDR3 is made up of 15 amino acids.

There are a few counts of this clonotype. The chain is built from TRBV27 and TRBJ1-6; D call uncertain. CDR1 is MNHEY and CDR2 is SMNVEV in the germline V gene (reference sequence). Between the trimmed V and J ends, which lost 4 bases and 0 bases, there was a span of 10 bases. The CDR3 extends over 16 amino acids. In DNA form, the CDR3 reads TGTGCCAGCAGTTCCCGGGTCACCTCCTATAATTCACCCCTCCACTTT. It is translated as CASSSRVTSYNSPLHF.

This clonotype has a handful of counts. This may come from a read error, since a much larger clone is one base off. This chain links TRBV5-6 with TRBJ2-1, with D possibly being TRBD2 (5 bases). Germline values: CDR1 SGHDT, CDR2 YYEEEE. The CDR3 has 15 residues. The CDR3 sequence is CAGSFLSDTYNEQFF. DNA of the CDR3: TGTGCCGGCAGCTTCCTTAGCGACACCTACAATGAGCAGTTCTTC.

This clonotype was observed a few times. This rearrangement joins TRBV27 to TRBJ2-1; possible D gene TRBD1, 6 bases. Germline V lookup: CDR1 MNHEY, CDR2 SMNVEV (reference sequence). V gave up 2 bases and J gave up 4 bases, with 12 bases separating them. The CDR3 covers 15 residues. CDR3 region: CASSLMGASYNEQFF. As DNA, the CDR3 is TGTGCCAGCAGTTTAATGGGGGCATCGTACAATGAGCAGTTCTTC.

V usage is TRBV6-2 or TRBV6-3 and J usage is TRBJ2-7, with 8 bases matching TRBD2. The CDR3 runs 18 residues. Germline loops: CDR1 MNHEY, CDR2 SVGEGT. V shed 2 bases, J shed 7 bases, and the junction held 19 bases outside the gene matches. The CDR3 sequence: CASSYRLEREIAYNEQYF. The CDR3 DNA reads TGTGCCAGCAGTTACCGCCTAGAGCGGGAGATAGCATACAATGAGCAGTACTTC.

The chain couples TRBV20-1 to TRBJ2-7; the D gene is possibly TRBD2 (5 bases). The DNA end is a closer match to TRBJ2-5, so the J assignment may be wrong. Germline CDR1 DFQATT, CDR2 SNEGSKA (reference sequence). The CDR3 contains 14 residues. CDR3 region: CSASMRSEGGTQYF. CDR3 bases: TGCAGTGCTAGTATGAGGAGTGAAGGAGGGACCCAGTACTTC.